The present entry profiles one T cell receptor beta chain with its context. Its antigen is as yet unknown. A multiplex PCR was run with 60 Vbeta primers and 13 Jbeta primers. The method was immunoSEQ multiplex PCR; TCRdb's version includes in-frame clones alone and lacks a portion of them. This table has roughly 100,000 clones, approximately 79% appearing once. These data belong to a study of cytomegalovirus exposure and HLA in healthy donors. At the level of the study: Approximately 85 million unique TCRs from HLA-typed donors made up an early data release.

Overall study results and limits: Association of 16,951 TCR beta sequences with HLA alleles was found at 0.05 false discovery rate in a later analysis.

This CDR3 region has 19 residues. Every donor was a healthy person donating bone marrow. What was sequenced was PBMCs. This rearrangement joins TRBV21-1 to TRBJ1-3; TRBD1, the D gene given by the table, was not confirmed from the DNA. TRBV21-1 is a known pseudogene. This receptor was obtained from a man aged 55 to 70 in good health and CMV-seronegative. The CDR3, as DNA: TGTGCCAGCAGCAAAGCTCGGACAGGTTATCTCGTAGTTGGAAACACCATATATTTT. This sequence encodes CASSKARTGYLVVGNTIYF.